The rows below give T cell receptor beta chains drawn from one sample of a study of naive and memory T cell subsets. One entry per CDR3 protein results from TCRdb running MiXCR on the 5' RACE reads. The data contain some 60,000 distinct CDR3 sequences, about 7.1% of them singletons. Every receptor here comes from a female donor in good health. Both conserved end residues are part of each CDR3. A D gene is named only where the DNA matches it firmly. The size entry is marked missing in some rows and otherwise reads once, few, many or a size class.

D gene: TRBD1; V gene: TRBV29-1; J gene: TRBJ1-1; clone size: .; CDR3 protein: CSVLTGGTEAFF; CDR3 DNA: TGCAGCGTTTTAACAGGGGGCACTGAAGCTTTCTTT
D gene: .; V gene: TRBV19; J gene: TRBJ2-3; clone size: .; CDR3 protein: CASSIGQGTDTQYF; CDR3 DNA: TGTGCCAGTAGTATAGGACAGGGCACAGATACGCAGTATTTT
D gene: .; V gene: TRBV19; J gene: TRBJ2-1; clone size: few; CDR3 protein: CASSFGLMSSYNEQFF; CDR3 DNA: TGTGCCAGTAGTTTCGGTCTCATGAGCTCCTACAATGAGCAGTTCTTC
D gene: .; V gene: TRBV24-1; J gene: TRBJ1-2; clone size: many; CDR3 protein: CATSEGRENYGDTF; CDR3 DNA: TGTGCCACCAGTGAAGGTCGGGAAAACTATGGCGACACCTTC
D gene: .; V gene: TRBV12-3/TRBV12-4; J gene: TRBJ2-1; clone size: .; CDR3 protein: CASSLGGSSEQFF; CDR3 DNA: TGTGCCAGCAGTTTAGGGGGTAGCAGTGAGCAGTTCTTC
D gene: TRBD1; V gene: TRBV24-1; J gene: TRBJ1-2; clone size: few; CDR3 protein: CATSDGQGGYGDTF; CDR3 DNA: TGTGCCACCAGTGACGGACAGGGGGGCTATGGCGACACCTTC
D gene: .; V gene: TRBV6-2/TRBV6-3; J gene: TRBJ1-1; clone size: few; CDR3 protein: CASSLTAGMDTEAFF; CDR3 DNA: TGTGCCAGCAGCCTGACAGCCGGAATGGACACTGAAGCTTTCTTT
D gene: .; V gene: TRBV12-3/TRBV12-4; J gene: TRBJ2-7; clone size: few; CDR3 protein: CASSPKVRSSYEQYF; CDR3 DNA: TGTGCCAGCAGCCCTAAGGTCCGGAGCTCCTACGAGCAGTACTTC
D gene: TRBD1; V gene: TRBV10-3; J gene: TRBJ2-2; clone size: many; CDR3 protein: CAIMGDRLRTGELFF; CDR3 DNA: TGTGCCATCATGGGGGACAGGTTGAGGACCGGGGAGCTGTTTTTT
D gene: TRBD1; V gene: TRBV6-5; J gene: TRBJ2-7; clone size: many; CDR3 protein: CASRRTGSSYEQYF; CDR3 DNA: TGTGCCAGCAGGCGGACAGGCAGCTCCTACGAGCAGTACTTC
D gene: .; V gene: TRBV19; J gene: TRBJ1-1; clone size: many; CDR3 protein: CASERTAPNTEAFF; CDR3 DNA: TGTGCCAGCGAGCGGACTGCTCCGAACACTGAAGCTTTCTTT
D gene: TRBD2; V gene: TRBV4-3; J gene: TRBJ2-3; clone size: many; CDR3 protein: CASSPWTSADTQYF; CDR3 DNA: TGCGCCAGCAGTCCTTGGACTAGCGCAGATACGCAGTATTTT
D gene: .; V gene: TRBV5-5; J gene: TRBJ1-1; clone size: few; CDR3 protein: CASSLGSPANTEAFF; CDR3 DNA: TGTGCCAGCAGCTTAGGTAGTCCGGCGAACACTGAAGCTTTCTTT